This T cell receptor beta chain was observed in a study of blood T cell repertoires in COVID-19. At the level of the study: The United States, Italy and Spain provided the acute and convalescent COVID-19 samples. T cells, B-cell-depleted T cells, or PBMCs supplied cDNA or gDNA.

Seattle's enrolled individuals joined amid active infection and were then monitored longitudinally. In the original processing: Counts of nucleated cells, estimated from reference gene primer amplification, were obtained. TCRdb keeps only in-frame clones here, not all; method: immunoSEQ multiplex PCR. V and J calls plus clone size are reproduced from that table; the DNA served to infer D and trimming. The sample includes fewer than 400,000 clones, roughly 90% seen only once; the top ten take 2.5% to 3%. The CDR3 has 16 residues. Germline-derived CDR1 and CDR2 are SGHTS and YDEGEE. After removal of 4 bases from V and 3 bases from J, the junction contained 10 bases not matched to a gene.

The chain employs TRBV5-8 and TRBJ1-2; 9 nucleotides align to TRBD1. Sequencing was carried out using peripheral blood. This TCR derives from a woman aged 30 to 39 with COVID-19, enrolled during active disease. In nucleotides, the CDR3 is TGTGCCAGCAGCCGAAAAACAGGGGGCCCTCACTATGGCTACACCTTC. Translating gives CASSRKTGGPHYGYTF.